Below are 17 T cell receptor beta chains sequenced from a single sample in a study of CD8 T cells in ankylosing spondylitis. TCRdb reprocessed the 5' RACE reads with MiXCR, giving one entry per CDR3 protein. This repertoire shows about 160,000 distinct CDR3 sequences, approximately 16% found once; its top ten account for about 7.8%. The sample was blood, either unsorted or a sorted T cell fraction (not recorded which). The receptors originated from a male donor with ankylosing spondylitis or in good health (not recorded which).

This clonotype has a count of ten or more. The CDR3 DNA reads as TGCGCCAGCAGCCCGACTAGCGGAACCGGGGAGCTGTTTTTT. As protein: CASSPTSGTGELFF. The V and J genes are TRBV5-1 and TRBJ2-2; 9 positions match TRBD2. The CDR3 sequence is 14 residues long. CDR1 is SGHRS, CDR2 YFSETQ, per germline. With V trimmed by 4 bases and J by 5 bases, 3 bases remained unmatched. The full variable domain, with the rest looked up from reference TRBV5-1 and TRBJ2-2, is KAGVTQTPRYLIKTRGQQVTLSCSPISGHRSVSWYQQTPGQGLQFLFEYFSETQRNKGNFPGRFSGRQFSNSRSEMNVSTLELGDSALYLCASSPTSGTGELFFGEGSRLTVL.

V is TRBV20-1 and J is TRBJ1-1; D is possibly TRBD1 (6 bases). Looked up from germline, CDR1 is DFQATT and CDR2 is SNEGSKA (reference sequence). CDR3 length equals 10 residues. Trimming shortened V by 6 bases and J by 5 bases, and 7 bases separated the two germline ends. Here the CDR3 reads CSARGTEAFF. CDR3 DNA: TGCAGTGCAAGGGGGACTGAAGCTTTCTTT.

The chain carries TRBV5-1 and TRBJ2-5, with TRBD2 matching over 10 bases. Per germline, CDR1 SGHRS and CDR2 YFSETQ. The J segment lost 3 bases and the V segment lost 1 base, leaving 3 bases of the junction unmatched. The CDR3 runs to 15 residues. The CDR3 DNA reads as TGCGCCAGCAGCTTGTTGAGCGGGAGGGAAGAGACCCAGTACTTC. Its translation: CASSLLSGREETQYF.

This clonotype was observed at least ten times. The gene calls are TRBV28 and TRBJ2-2; no firm D call. Germline CDR1 is MDHEN and CDR2 is SYDVKM. The CDR3 length is 12 residues. The ends were cut back, 8 bases at V and 7 bases at J, with 11 bases in the middle. The CDR3 spells CASVGLNGELFF. In nucleotides, the CDR3 is TGTGCCAGCGTAGGCCTGAACGGGGAGCTGTTTTTT.

At least ten counts were recorded for this clonotype. V is TRBV20-1 and J is TRBJ2-7; 14 bases match TRBD2. The germline V gene has CDR1 DFQATT and CDR2 SNEGSKA (reference sequence). CDR3 size: 15 residues. Unmatched junction bases numbered 5, after V lost 4 bases and J lost 3 bases. The CDR3 protein is CSATTSGRANYEQYF. CDR3 nucleotide sequence: TGCAGTGCTACGACTAGCGGGAGGGCCAACTACGAGCAGTACTTC.

This clonotype was detected only a few times. The chain uses TRBV29-1 and TRBJ1-2; TRBD1 might be the D (5 bases). V was pared by 6 bases and J by 3 bases, with 8 bases between. There are 11 residues in the CDR3. Germline V CDR1 and CDR2: SQVTM, ANQGSEA. Here the CDR3 DNA reads TGCAGCGTCAGGGACGACTATGGCTACACCTTC. This encodes CSVRDDYGYTF.

In its sample, this clonotype was seen many times. The chain links TRBV20-1 to TRBJ2-3; the D gene could be TRBD1 or TRBD2 (5 bases each). In germline, CDR1 is DFQATT, CDR2 SNEGSKA (reference sequence). Trimming shortened V by 2 bases and J by 3 bases, and 9 bases separated the two germline ends. CDR3 length: 13 amino acids. CDR3 in DNA: TGCAGTGCTAGACGGGGCGGAACAGATACGCAGTATTTT. Translation: CSARRGGTDTQYF.

This chain connects TRBV29-1 to TRBJ2-1; 11 nucleotides agree with TRBD2. V dropped 4 bases and J dropped 6; count of bases not matched to a gene: 8. Germline CDR1 SQVTM, CDR2 ANQGSEA. This CDR3 contains 15 residues. The CDR3 loop is CSVGIRLAGGNEQFF. CDR3 DNA sequence: TGCAGCGTTGGAATACGCCTAGCGGGAGGCAATGAGCAGTTCTTC.

This clonotype occurred a few times. This chain uses TRBV5-6 with TRBJ2-1; 8 bases agree with TRBD1. The CDR3 consists of 13 residues. CDR1 and CDR2 (germline): SGHDT, YYEEEE. The V segment lost 4 bases and the J segment 6 bases; nucleotides outside the gene matches: 3. The CDR3 sequence: CASSTDRANEQFF. CDR3 sequence (DNA): TGTGCCAGCAGCACGGACAGGGCCAATGAGCAGTTCTTC.

The chain employs TRBV18 and TRBJ2-4; D call uncertain. This CDR3 comprises 13 residues. V was shortened by 3 bases and J by 8 bases, with 11 bases between the two germline ends. CDR1 is KGHSH, CDR2 LQKENI, per germline. The CDR3 nucleotides read TGTGCCAGCTCACCGCCTACGTCGGACATTCAGTACTTC. Protein sequence: CASSPPTSDIQYF.

This CDR3 reads CASKGDGGGNEQFF. CDR3 sequence (DNA): TGTGCCAGTAAGGGTGATGGGGGGGGCAATGAGCAGTTCTTC. The chain has TRBV19 and TRBJ2-1, with 7 nucleotides matching TRBD2. V shed 7 bases, J shed 6 bases, and the junction held 9 bases outside the gene matches. The germline V gene encodes CDR1 LNHDA and CDR2 SQIVND (reference sequence). The CDR3 is made up of 14 amino acids.

This clonotype has at least ten counts. J is TRBJ2-1 and V is TRBV19; no clear D. Germline V gene lookup returns CDR1 LNHDA and CDR2 SQIVND (reference sequence). CDR3 length: 13 amino acids. The V end lost 3 bases, the J end lost 4 bases, and 7 bases lay between the germline ends. The CDR3 sequence is CASSIGDYNEQFF. CDR3 nucleotide sequence: TGTGCCAGTAGTATTGGGGATTACAATGAGCAGTTCTTC.

J is TRBJ2-4 and V is TRBV15; perhaps TRBD1 as D (6 bases). The ends were cut back, 1 base at V and 8 bases at J, with 15 bases in the middle. The CDR3 has 15 residues. Per the germline V gene, CDR1 is LNHNV and CDR2 is YYDKDF (reference sequence). The CDR3, as DNA: TGTGCCACCAGCAGAGGCAACACAGGGAGTGACATTCAGTACTTC. Translated: CATSRGNTGSDIQYF.

This clonotype came up a few times. The J gene is TRBJ2-2, the V gene TRBV30; 10 nucleotides agree with TRBD2. V was clipped by 4 bases and J by 5 bases; unmatched bases: 4. The CDR3 runs 14 residues. Germline lookup yields CDR1 GTSNPN and CDR2 SVGIG (reference sequence). Here the CDR3 reads CAWTSGSGTGELFF. CDR3 DNA sequence: TGTGCCTGGACTAGCGGGAGCGGAACCGGGGAGCTGTTTTTT.

In this sample, this clonotype turned up many times. V gene TRBV13 combines with J gene TRBJ2-4, with D tentatively TRBD2 (5 bases). CDR3 size: 16 residues. Looked up from germline, CDR1 is PRHDT and CDR2 is FYEKMQ (reference sequence). Trimming stripped 5 bases from V and 5 bases from J, with 19 bases between. DNA for the CDR3: TGTGCCAGCAGCCGGGGTGGTAGCCGAAGGGAAAACATTCAGTACTTC. Protein: CASSRGGSRRENIQYF.

This clonotype occurred many times. At one of its ends the junction is not consistent with the germline gene, which may arise from a read error. This sequence joins TRBV5-1 and TRBJ1-5, with D possibly matching TRBD1 (5 bases). This CDR3 comprises 13 residues. Germline lookup yields CDR1 SGHRS and CDR2 YFSETQ. The CDR3 sequence is CASSLDRDQPQHF. The DNA for the CDR3 is TGTGCCAGCAGCTTAGACAGAGATCAGCCCCAGCATTTT.

V is TRBV29-1 and J is TRBJ2-3; TRBD2 might be the D (5 bases). This CDR3 contains 13 residues. V lost 8 bases and J 5 bases, leaving 17 bases between the germline ends. Germline V gene lookup returns CDR1 SQVTM and CDR2 ANQGSEA. The CDR3 loop is CSIGREAGDTQYF. The DNA of the CDR3 is TGCAGCATAGGACGGGAAGCAGGAGATACGCAGTATTTT.